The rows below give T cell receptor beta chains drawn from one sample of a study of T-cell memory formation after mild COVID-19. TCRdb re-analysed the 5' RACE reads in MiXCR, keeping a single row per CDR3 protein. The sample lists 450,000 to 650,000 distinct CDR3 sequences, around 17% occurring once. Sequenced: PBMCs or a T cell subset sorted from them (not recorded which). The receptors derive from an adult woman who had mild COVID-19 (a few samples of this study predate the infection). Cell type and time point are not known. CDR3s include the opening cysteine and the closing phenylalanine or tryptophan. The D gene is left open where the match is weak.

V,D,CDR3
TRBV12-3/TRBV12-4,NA,CASSEDRAYEQYF
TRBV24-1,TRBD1,CATSDLQGADEQFF
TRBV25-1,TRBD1,CASSDHGQGSSWNEQFF
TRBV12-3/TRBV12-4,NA,CASSFRGLNTEAFF
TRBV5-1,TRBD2,CASSFWAGVGYNEQFF
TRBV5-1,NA,CASSSSGTSNEKLFF
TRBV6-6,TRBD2,CASSQTSGSVDTQYF
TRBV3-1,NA,CASSQGGGGANEAFF
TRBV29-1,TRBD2,CSVTPSGGSTHIQYF
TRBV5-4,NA,CASSLVNPGDTQYF
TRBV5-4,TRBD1,CASSAGQGSFYEQYF
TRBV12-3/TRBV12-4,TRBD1,CASSLAWDRVNQPQHF
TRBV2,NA,CASSEWQGDQETQYF
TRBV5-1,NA,CASSLDGRIEAFF
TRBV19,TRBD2,CASSYQRDYEQYF
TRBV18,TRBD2,CASSRTSGGPGLSADTQYF
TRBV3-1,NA,CASSQTGTPAKETQYF
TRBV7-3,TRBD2,CASSLWGGQETQYF
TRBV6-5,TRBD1,CASRRQGQETQYF
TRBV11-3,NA,CASSTGPTGRGYTF
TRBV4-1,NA,CASSQEPGSRSPLHF
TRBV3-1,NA,CASSQEWGDKASYEQYF
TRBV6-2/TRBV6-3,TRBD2,CASSYRRLAGANTGELFF
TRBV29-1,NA,CSVDFTDTQYF
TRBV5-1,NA,CASSLVPGEQFF
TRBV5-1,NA,CASSLGVGGANTEAFF
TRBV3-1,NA,CASSPFKLSTDTQYF
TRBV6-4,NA,CASSYQNTGELFF
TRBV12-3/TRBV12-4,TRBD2,CASSFRGGGTGELFF
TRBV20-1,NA,CSAPPAGGYEQYF
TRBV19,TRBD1,CASSYPLDRGTEAFF
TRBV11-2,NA,CASSPSTADTQYF
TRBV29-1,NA,CSVGGPGARTDTQYF
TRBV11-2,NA,CASSLDRDGGYTF
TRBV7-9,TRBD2,CASSLDASGRYYEQYF
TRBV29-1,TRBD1,CSVEQATGWGTGELFF
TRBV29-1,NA,CSVGQVRNEQFF
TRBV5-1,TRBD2,CASSPAAGVGEQYF
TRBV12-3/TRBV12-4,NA,CASSQRGVSYEQYF
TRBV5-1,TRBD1,CASSSGQGNSPLHF
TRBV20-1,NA,CSGKSGRPGSGANVLTF
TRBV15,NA,CATQRDSISYNEQFF
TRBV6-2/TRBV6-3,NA,CASSYPAQWSGEEQYF
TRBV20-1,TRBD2,CSARDGLAGARRYTDTQYF